This T cell receptor (beta chain) was documented in a study of Graves' ophthalmopathy and Graves' hyperthyroidism. The CDR3 spans 19 residues. Germline values: CDR1 MNHEY, CDR2 SVGEGT. The J segment lost 3 bases and the V segment lost 5 bases, leaving 15 bases of the junction unmatched. This clonotype showed up just a few times. Amplification from RNA transcripts yielded the TCR beta CDR3 regions. An initial RT-PCR round employing HTBI primers preceded a second-round multiplex PCR. MiXCR, applied by TCRdb to the multiplex PCR reads, yields one record per CDR3 protein. Of roughly 380,000 distinct CDR3 sequences in the sample, less than 20% were seen once.

V gene TRBV6-2 or TRBV6-3 combines with J gene TRBJ2-7; 14 positions match TRBD2. This TCR was sampled from a woman in her late teens or twenties with stable Graves' hyperthyroidism. Material: peripheral blood. CDR3 nucleotide sequence: TGTGCCAGCAGTACTGGACTAGCGGGGGGCCCTAATAAGTACTACGAGCAGTACTTC. Protein sequence: CASSTGLAGGPNKYYEQYF.